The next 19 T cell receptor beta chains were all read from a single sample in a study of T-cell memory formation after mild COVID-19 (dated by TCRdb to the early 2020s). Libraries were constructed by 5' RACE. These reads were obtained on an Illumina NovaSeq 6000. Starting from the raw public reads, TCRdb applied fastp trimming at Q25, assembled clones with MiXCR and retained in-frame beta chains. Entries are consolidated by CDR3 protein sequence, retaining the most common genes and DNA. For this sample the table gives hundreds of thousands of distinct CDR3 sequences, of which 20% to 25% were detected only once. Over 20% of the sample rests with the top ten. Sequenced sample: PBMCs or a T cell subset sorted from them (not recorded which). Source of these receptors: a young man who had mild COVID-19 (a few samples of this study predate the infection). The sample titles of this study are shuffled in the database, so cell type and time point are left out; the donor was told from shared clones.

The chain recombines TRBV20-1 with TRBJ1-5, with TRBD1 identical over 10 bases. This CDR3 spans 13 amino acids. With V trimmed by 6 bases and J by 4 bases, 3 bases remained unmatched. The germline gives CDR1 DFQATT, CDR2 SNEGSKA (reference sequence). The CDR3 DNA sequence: TGCAGTGCCCAGGGACAGGGGAATCAGCCCCAGCATTTT. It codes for CSAQGQGNQPQHF.

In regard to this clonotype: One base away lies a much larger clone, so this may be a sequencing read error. The CDR3 protein is CARSNPRGGRRSNEQFF. CDR3 in DNA: TGTGCCAGAAGTAACCCGCGGGGGGGCCGGCGGAGCAATGAGCAGTTCTTC. The J gene is TRBJ2-1, the V gene TRBV6-2 or TRBV6-3; 9 nucleotides match TRBD2. CDR3 size: 17 residues. The V segment lost 9 bases and the J segment 6 bases; nucleotides outside the gene matches: 18. CDR1 MNHEY and CDR2 SVGEGT come from the germline V gene.

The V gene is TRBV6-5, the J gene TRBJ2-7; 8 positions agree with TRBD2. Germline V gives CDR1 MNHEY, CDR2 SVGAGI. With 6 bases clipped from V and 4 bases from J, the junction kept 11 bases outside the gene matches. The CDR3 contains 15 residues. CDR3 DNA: TGTGCCAGCAGGGCCGCGGAGCGGGGGTTATACGAGCAGTACGTC. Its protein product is CASRAAERGLYEQYV.

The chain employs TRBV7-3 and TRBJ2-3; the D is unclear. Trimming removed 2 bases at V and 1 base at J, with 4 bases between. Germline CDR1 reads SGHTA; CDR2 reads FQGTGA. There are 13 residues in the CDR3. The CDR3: CASSLYRTDTQYF. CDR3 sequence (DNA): TGTGCCAGCAGCTTATACCGCACAGATACGCAGTATTTT.

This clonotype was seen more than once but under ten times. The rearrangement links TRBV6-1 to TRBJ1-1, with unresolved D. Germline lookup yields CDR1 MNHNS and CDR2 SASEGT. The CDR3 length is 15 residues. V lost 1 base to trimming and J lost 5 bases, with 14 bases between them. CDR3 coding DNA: TGTGCCAGCAGTGAAGGGACGGGTTTGAGGACTGAAGCTTTCTTT. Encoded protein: CASSEGTGLRTEAFF.

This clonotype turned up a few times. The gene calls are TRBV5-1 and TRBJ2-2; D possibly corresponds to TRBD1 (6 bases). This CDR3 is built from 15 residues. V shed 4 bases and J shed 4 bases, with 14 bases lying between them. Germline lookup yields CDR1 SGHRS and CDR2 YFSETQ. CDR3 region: CASSIRDIPTGELFF. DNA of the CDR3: TGCGCCAGCAGCATACGGGACATACCCACCGGGGAGCTGTTTTTT.

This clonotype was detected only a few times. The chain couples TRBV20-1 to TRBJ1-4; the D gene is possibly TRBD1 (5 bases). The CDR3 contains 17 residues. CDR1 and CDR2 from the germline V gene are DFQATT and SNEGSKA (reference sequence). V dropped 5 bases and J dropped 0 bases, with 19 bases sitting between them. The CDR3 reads CSAEKFRDPATNEKLFF. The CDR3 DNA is TGCAGTGCTGAGAAATTCCGGGACCCTGCAACTAATGAAAAACTGTTTTTT.

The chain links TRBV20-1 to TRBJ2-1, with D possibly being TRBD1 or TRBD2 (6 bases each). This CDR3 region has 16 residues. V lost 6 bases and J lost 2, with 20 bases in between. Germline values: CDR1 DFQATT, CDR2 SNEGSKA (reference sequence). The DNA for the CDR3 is TGCAGTGCGACCTCTCCTGGAGGGGGGACCTACAATGAGCAGTTCTTC. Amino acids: CSATSPGGGTYNEQFF.

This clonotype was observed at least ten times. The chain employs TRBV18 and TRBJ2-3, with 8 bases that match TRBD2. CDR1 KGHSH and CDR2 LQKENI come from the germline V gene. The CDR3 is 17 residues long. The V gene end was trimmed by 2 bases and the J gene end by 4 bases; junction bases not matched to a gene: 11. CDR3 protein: CASSPRIQRGNPDTQYF. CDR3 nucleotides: TGTGCCAGCTCACCAAGGATCCAGCGGGGGAACCCAGATACGCAGTATTTT.

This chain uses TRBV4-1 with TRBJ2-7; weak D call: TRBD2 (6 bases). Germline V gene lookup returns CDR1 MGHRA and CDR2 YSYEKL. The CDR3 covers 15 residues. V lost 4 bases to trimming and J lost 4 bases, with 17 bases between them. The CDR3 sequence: CASSRYGTGDYEQYF. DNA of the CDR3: TGCGCCAGCAGCCGGTACGGGACTGGGGATTACGAGCAGTACTTC.

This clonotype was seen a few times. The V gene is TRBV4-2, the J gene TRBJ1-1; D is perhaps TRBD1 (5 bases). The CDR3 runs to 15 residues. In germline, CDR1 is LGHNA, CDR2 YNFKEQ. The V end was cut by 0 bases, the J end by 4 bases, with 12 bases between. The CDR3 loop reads CASSQEPRGVTEAFF. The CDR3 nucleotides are TGTGCCAGCAGCCAAGAACCAAGGGGTGTCACTGAAGCTTTCTTT.

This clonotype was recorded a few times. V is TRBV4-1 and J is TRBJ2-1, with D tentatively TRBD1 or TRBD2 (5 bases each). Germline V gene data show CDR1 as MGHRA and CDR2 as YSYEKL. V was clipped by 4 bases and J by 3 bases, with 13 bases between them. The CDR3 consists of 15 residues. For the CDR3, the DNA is TGCGCCAGCAGCCTCCTGGGGACGGTCTACAATGAGCAGTTCTTC. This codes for CASSLLGTVYNEQFF.

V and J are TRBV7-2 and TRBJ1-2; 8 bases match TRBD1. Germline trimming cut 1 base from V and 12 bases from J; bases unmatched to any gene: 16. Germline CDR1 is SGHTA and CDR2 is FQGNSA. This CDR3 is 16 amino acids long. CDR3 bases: TGTGCCAGCAGCTTAGTCCTGGACAGGGACCTTAGATCGGACACCTTC. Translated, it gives CASSLVLDRDLRSDTF.

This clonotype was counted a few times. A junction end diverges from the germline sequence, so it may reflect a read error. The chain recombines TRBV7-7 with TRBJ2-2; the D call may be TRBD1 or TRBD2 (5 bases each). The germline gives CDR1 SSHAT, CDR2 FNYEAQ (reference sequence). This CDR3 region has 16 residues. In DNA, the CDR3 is TGTGCTAGCAGCGGCGGAACGGGACCCTACACCGGGGAGCTGTTTTTT. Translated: CASSGGTGPYTGELFF.

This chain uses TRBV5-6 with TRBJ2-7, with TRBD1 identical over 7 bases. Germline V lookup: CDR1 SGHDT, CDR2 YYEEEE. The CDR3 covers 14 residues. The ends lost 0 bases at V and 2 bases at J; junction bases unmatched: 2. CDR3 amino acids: CASSLGQGAYEQYV. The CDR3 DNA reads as TGTGCCAGCAGCTTGGGACAGGGCGCCTACGAGCAGTACGTC.

The CDR3 bases are TGTGCCAGCAGTTTTGGGGCCCTAACCAATGAGCAGTTCTTC. It is translated as CASSFGALTNEQFF. The chain couples TRBV27 to TRBJ2-1; D possibly corresponds to TRBD1 (5 bases). Trimming removed 3 bases at V and 6 bases at J, with 12 bases between. Germline CDR1 and CDR2: MNHEY and SMNVEV (reference sequence). The CDR3 runs 14 residues.

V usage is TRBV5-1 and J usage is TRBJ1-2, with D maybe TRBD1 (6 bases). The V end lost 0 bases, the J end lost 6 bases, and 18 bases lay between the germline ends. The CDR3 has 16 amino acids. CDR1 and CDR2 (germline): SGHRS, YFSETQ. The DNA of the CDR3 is TGCGCCAGCAGCTTGGGAAGCACAGGGCATTTCAATGGCTACACCTTC. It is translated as CASSLGSTGHFNGYTF.

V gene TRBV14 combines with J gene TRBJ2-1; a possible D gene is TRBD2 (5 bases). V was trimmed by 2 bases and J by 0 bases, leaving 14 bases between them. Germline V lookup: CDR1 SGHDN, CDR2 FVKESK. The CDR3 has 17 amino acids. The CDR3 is CASSQLEAAYSYNEQFF. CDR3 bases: TGTGCCAGCAGCCAACTCGAAGCGGCTTACTCCTACAATGAGCAGTTCTTC.

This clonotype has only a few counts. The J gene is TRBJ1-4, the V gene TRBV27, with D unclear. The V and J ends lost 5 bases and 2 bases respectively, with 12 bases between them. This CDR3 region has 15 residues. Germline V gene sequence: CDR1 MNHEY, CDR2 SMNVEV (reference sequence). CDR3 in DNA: TGTGCCAGCAGTCCTAGTCTTGCCACTAATGAAAAACTGTTTTTT. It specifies CASSPSLATNEKLFF.